What follows are 10 T cell receptor beta chains derived from one specimen sequenced in a study of blood T cell repertoires in COVID-19. TCRdb's copy holds only in-frame clones and misses some; the assay was immunoSEQ multiplex PCR. The repertoire holds roughly 290,000 clones, with 80% to 90% as singletons. The sequenced material came from PBMCs or T cells enriched from blood (not recorded which). The receptors were gathered from a man between 25 and 39 years old who had recovered from COVID-19.

The gene calls are TRBV12-3 or TRBV12-4 and TRBJ2-2; TRBD1 is a possible D gene (5 bases). Trimming took off 8 bases at V and 6 bases at J, with 10 bases between the two ends. The CDR3 length is 12 residues. CDR3 sequence reads: CASGAPAGELFF. As DNA, the CDR3 is TGTGCCAGCGGGGCACCGGCCGGGGAGCTGTTTTTT.

The J gene is TRBJ2-3, the V gene TRBV11-3, with no clear D. Between the trimmed V and J ends, which lost 4 bases and 2 bases, there was a span of 7 bases. The CDR3 is 13 residues long. Germline V gives CDR1 SGHNT, CDR2 YENEEA. The CDR3 region is CASSYGLTDTQYF. CDR3 sequence (DNA): TGTGCCAGCAGCTACGGTCTCACAGATACGCAGTATTTT.

Written as DNA, the CDR3 is TGTGCCAGCAGCCCCCGGGACAGGCCGTCCTACGAGCAGTACTTC. Its translation: CASSPRDRPSYEQYF. The J gene is TRBJ2-7, the V gene TRBV5-4; 8 bases line up with TRBD1. The J segment lost 1 base and the V segment lost 4 bases, leaving 7 bases of the junction unmatched. CDR3 length: 15 amino acids. Germline V gene data show CDR1 as SGHNT and CDR2 as YYREEE (reference sequence).

V usage is TRBV5-5 and J usage is TRBJ1-2; D is possibly TRBD1 (5 bases). CDR1 SGHKS and CDR2 YYEKEE come from the germline V gene (reference sequence). V dropped 4 bases and J dropped 0 bases, with 13 bases sitting between them. This CDR3 is 15 amino acids long. The CDR3 here is CASSLDGGANYGYTF. CDR3 coding DNA: TGTGCCAGCAGCCTGGACGGGGGAGCTAACTATGGCTACACCTTC.

The rearrangement links TRBV6-2 or TRBV6-3 to TRBJ2-5; weak D call: TRBD2 (5 bases). CDR3 length equals 16 residues. CDR1 and CDR2 (germline): MNHEY, SVGEGT. V lost 0 bases, J lost 1 base, and 12 bases lay in between. The CDR3 sequence is CASSYSFVGGQETQYF. As DNA, the CDR3 is TGTGCCAGCAGTTACTCGTTCGTTGGAGGCCAAGAGACCCAGTACTTC.

In its sample, this clone was seen once. This rearrangement joins TRBV19 to TRBJ2-7; tentative D call: TRBD1 (5 bases). The CDR3 runs 14 residues. The germline V gene has CDR1 LNHDA and CDR2 SQIVND (reference sequence). Trimming stripped 3 bases from V and 1 base from J, with 10 bases between. The CDR3 sequence: CASSISQGSYEQYF. The CDR3 nucleotides are TGTGCCAGTAGTATTTCTCAGGGTTCCTACGAGCAGTACTTC.

This clone was recorded a few times. The V gene is TRBV7-8, the J gene TRBJ2-2; the D is unclear. Trimming stripped 3 bases from V and 5 bases from J, with 19 bases between. Germline V gene lookup returns CDR1 SGHVS and CDR2 FQNEAQ. The CDR3 totals 17 residues. CDR3: CASSFRVQHQLTGELFF. As DNA, the CDR3 is TGTGCCAGCAGCTTCCGGGTCCAGCATCAATTGACCGGGGAGCTGTTTTTT.

V is TRBV5-1 and J is TRBJ1-6, with TRBD1 identical over 9 bases. With V trimmed by 4 bases and J by 11 bases, 10 bases remained unmatched. The CDR3 runs to 15 residues. The V gene's germline CDR1 is SGHRS and CDR2 YFSETQ. In DNA form, the CDR3 reads TGCGCCAGCAGCCCTTCCACAGGGGGCAAGGCACCCCTCCACTTT. This translates into CASSPSTGGKAPLHF.

The gene calls are TRBV7-2 and TRBJ2-7; 8 nucleotides line up with TRBD2. The CDR3 totals 15 residues. Trimming took 4 bases from V and 6 from J; bases not matched to a gene: 11. The V gene's germline CDR1 is SGHTA and CDR2 FQGNSA. The CDR3 DNA sequence: TGTGCCAGCAGCTCGCGGGGGGCCGGGGGTGCCGAGCAGTACTTC. Translation gives CASSSRGAGGAEQYF.

A remark on this clone: The sample holds other DNA sequences that translate to the same CDR3. CDR3 region: CASSLLYEQYF. CDR3 sequence (DNA): TGTGCCAGCAGCCTCCTCTACGAGCAGTACTTC. This rearrangement joins TRBV3-1 (or the pseudogene TRBV3-2) to TRBJ2-7; D is unresolved. Per the germline V gene, CDR1 is LGHDT and CDR2 is YNNKEL (reference sequence). CDR3 size: 11 residues. V lost 4 bases and J 3 bases, leaving 4 bases between the germline ends.